This TCR beta chain was sequenced during a study of blood T cell repertoires in COVID-19. Study at large: Samples taken during acute and convalescent COVID-19 were collected in the United States, Italy and Spain. T cells, B-cell-depleted T cells, or PBMCs provided the cDNA or gDNA that served as material.

Original handling: Amplified reference gene primers provided the basis for estimating nucleated cell counts. Using immunoSEQ multiplex PCR, the repertoire was profiled, and TCRdb retains in-frame clones only, with some absent. V and J calls plus clone size are reproduced from that table; the DNA served to infer D and trimming. The sample consists of over 200,000 clones, about 90% of them appearing once. The CDR3 totals 15 residues. Germline V gives CDR1 MNHEY, CDR2 SVGAGI. The V end was cut by 7 bases, the J end by 1 base, with 13 bases between. The sample consisted of peripheral blood. This chain uses TRBV6-5 with TRBJ2-2; a possible D gene is TRBD2 (5 bases). This TCR was recovered from a woman between 18 and 29 years old who had recovered from COVID-19. The CDR3: CASKGGRQNTGELFF. The CDR3 DNA is TGTGCCAGCAAAGGAGGACGGCAGAACACCGGGGAGCTGTTTTTT.